This T cell receptor beta chain is from a study of T cell responses to AZD1222 COVID-19 vaccine. Produced via immunoSEQ multiplex PCR; TCRdb's table is partial and in-frame only. The data show about 90,000 clones, with 75% to 90% seen just once and over 3.5% held by the top ten. The CDR3 is 12 residues long. V was cut by 0 bases and J by 2 bases, with 1 base left in between. Germline values: CDR1 KGHSH, CDR2 LQKENI. As regards this clone: Its antigen is undetermined.

Study conclusions and caveats: The sample set comprised mostly white British donors with more females, and clonal diversity was possibly underestimated.

The sequencing here drew on peripheral blood, taken 28 days after the second AZD1222 dose. This sequence joins TRBV18 and TRBJ1-2; D gene unclear. The receptor's source is an adult who received the AZD1222 COVID-19 vaccine. The CDR3 coding sequence is TGTGCCAGCTCACCACCAAACTATGGCTACACCTTC. The encoded protein is CASSPPNYGYTF.